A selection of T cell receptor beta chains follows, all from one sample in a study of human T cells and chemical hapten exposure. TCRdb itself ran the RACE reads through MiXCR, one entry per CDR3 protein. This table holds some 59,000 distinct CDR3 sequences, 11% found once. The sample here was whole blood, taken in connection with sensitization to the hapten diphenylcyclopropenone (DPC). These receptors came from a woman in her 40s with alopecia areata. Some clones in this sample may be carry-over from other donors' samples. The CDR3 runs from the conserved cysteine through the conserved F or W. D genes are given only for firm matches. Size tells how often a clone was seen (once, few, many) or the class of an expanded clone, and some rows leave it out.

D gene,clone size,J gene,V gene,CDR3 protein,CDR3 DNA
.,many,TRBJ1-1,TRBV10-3,CAISAQDGGTEAFF,TGTGCCATCAGTGCTCAGGACGGAGGTACTGAAGCTTTCTTT
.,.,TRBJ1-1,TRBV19,CASSPRDTANTEAFF,TGTGCCAGTAGTCCTAGGGACACGGCCAACACTGAAGCTTTCTTT
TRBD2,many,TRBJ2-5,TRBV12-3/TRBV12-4,CASGRELAPQRGETQYF,TGTGCCAGCGGGCGAGAACTAGCGCCGCAAAGGGGAGAGACCCAGTACTTC
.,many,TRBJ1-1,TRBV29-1,CSVAKGAYTEAFF,TGCAGCGTTGCAAAGGGTGCCTACACTGAAGCTTTCTTT
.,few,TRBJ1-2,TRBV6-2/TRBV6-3,CASSNRVRTYGYTF,TGTGCCAGCAGTAACAGGGTGAGGACTTATGGCTACACCTTC
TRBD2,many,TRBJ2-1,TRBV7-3,CASSLKPILAGGFNEQFF,TGTGCCAGCAGCTTAAAGCCCATCCTAGCGGGGGGCTTCAATGAGCAGTTCTTC
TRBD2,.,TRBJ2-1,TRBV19,CASSIGSGGRNEQFF,TGTGCCAGTAGTATCGGTAGCGGGGGTAGGAATGAGCAGTTCTTC
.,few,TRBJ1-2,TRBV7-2,CASSLGRGNYGYTF,TGTGCCAGCAGCTTAGGGCGGGGTAACTATGGCTACACCTTC
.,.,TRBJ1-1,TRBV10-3,CAISESRPQGTEAFF,TGTGCCATCAGTGAGTCTCGGCCCCAGGGGACTGAAGCTTTCTTT
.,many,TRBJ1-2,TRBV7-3,CASTTGTGGYTF,TGTGCCAGTACCACGGGGACGGGAGGCTACACCTTC
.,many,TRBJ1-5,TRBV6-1,CASYSPPPNQPQHF,TGTGCCAGCTACAGCCCTCCACCTAATCAGCCCCAGCATTTT
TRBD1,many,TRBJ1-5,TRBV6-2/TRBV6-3,CASRRGQNQPQHF,TGTGCCAGCCGGAGGGGGCAGAATCAGCCCCAGCATTTT
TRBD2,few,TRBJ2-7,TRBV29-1,CSVTSGRVYEQYF,TGCAGCGTTACCAGCGGGAGGGTTTACGAGCAGTACTTC
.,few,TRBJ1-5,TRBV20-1,CSARGRDLGNQPQHF,TGCAGTGCTAGAGGGAGGGATCTCGGAAATCAGCCCCAGCATTTT
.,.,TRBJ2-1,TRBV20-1,CSARGPRADEQFF,TGCAGTGCTAGAGGCCCACGTGCCGATGAGCAGTTCTTC
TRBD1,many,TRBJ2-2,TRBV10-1,CASSARTGGTGELFF,TGCGCCAGCAGTGCTAGGACAGGGGGAACCGGGGAGCTGTTTTTT
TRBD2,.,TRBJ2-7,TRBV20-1,CSASTSGGFSYEQYF,TGCAGTGCTTCGACTAGCGGGGGGTTCTCCTACGAGCAGTACTTC
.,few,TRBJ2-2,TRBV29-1,CSVGGAGELFF,TGCAGCGTTGGAGGGGCCGGGGAGCTGTTTTTT
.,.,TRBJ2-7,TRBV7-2,CASSLVKGPYEQYF,TGTGCCAGCAGCTTAGTCAAGGGCCCCTACGAGCAGTACTTC
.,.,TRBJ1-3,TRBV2,CASSRQEPSGNTIYF,TGTGCCAGCAGTAGGCAGGAGCCTTCTGGAAACACCATATATTTT
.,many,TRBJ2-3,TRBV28,CASSSEGLGKNTQYF,TGTGCCAGCAGCTCCGAGGGACTGGGGAAGAATACGCAGTATTTT
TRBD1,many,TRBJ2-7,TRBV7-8,CASSYRGTVSYEQYF,TGTGCCAGCAGCTACAGAGGGACAGTCTCCTACGAGCAGTACTTC
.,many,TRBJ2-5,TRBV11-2,CASSLVGEEETQYF,TGTGCCAGCAGCTTAGTGGGGGAGGAAGAGACCCAGTACTTC
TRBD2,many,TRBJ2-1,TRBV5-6,CASSPPGGLNEQFF,TGTGCCAGCAGCCCACCGGGGGGGCTCAATGAGCAGTTCTTC
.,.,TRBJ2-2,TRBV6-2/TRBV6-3,CASSYSRQNTGELFF,TGTGCCAGCAGTTACTCGCGGCAGAACACCGGGGAGCTGTTTTTT
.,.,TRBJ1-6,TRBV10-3,CAIRIDRNNSPLHF,TGTGCCATCAGGATTGACAGAAATAATTCACCCCTCCACTTT
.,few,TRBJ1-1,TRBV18,CASSPSPNTEAFF,TGTGCCAGCTCACCATCCCCGAACACTGAAGCTTTCTTT
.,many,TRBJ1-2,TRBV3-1,CASSQVPSGAFRGYTF,TGTGCCAGCAGCCAGGTCCCGTCAGGGGCATTTCGAGGCTACACCTTC